This TCR beta chain was captured by sequencing in a study of T-cell reconstitution after alpha-beta-depleted transplantation in children. Broader study findings: As was reported, about two months after transplant, alpha-beta T cells came from several hundred expanded graft clones. Fresh T-cell production supplied most of the T-cell counts and diversity seen one year after transplant. The high TCRbeta diversity at day 60 in some patients came from surviving recipient T cells and thymic progenitors.

The authors prepared the TCRbeta library with unique molecular identifiers. TCRdb analysed the PCR reads with MiXCR anew, one entry per CDR3 protein. This table has around 300,000 distinct CDR3 sequences, roughly a tenth appearing once. Germline assignment: CDR1 SQVTM and CDR2 ANQGSEA. After removal of 3 bases from V and 1 base from J, the junction contained 3 bases not matched to a gene. The CDR3 consists of 13 residues. The table lists this clonotype with many counts. Its antigen is unidentified. The TCR originated in a boy in the first two years of life with acute myeloid leukemia, due to receive a stem cell transplant. Sequenced here: PBMCs, sampled before TCRalphabeta/CD19-depleted stem cell transplant. The chain couples TRBV29-1 to TRBJ2-7, with 7 positions matching TRBD1. CDR3 coding DNA: TGCAGCGTTGACCAGGGGGATTCCTACGAGCAGTACTTC. The encoded protein is CSVDQGDSYEQYF.